The next 31 T cell receptor beta chains were all read from a single sample in a study of blood T cell repertoires in COVID-19. The assay was immunoSEQ multiplex PCR, and TCRdb's table has in-frame clones only and misses some. Of about 180,000 clones in the sample, 75% to 90% are singletons; the top ten hold around 2%. Sequenced material: PBMCs or T cells enriched from blood (not recorded which). The receptors shown here come from a woman aged 40 to 50 with acute COVID-19.

The rearrangement uses TRBV13 and TRBJ2-2; the D gene is possibly TRBD1 (6 bases). There are 13 residues in the CDR3. V shed 7 bases and J shed 6 bases, with 12 bases lying between them. Germline V gene data show CDR1 as PRHDT and CDR2 as FYEKMQ (reference sequence). CDR3 in DNA: TGTGCCAGCACCCCGCAGGGGTCCGGGGAGCTGTTTTTT. It codes for CASTPQGSGELFF. The full variable domain, its missing parts supplied by reference TRBV13 and TRBJ2-2, is AAGVIQSPRHLIKEKRETATLKCYPIPRHDTVYWYQQGPGQDPQFLISFYEKMQSDKGSIPDRFSAQQFSDYHSELNMSSLELGDSALYFCASTPQGSGELFFGEGSRLTVL.

J is TRBJ2-6 and V is TRBV4-2; TRBD2 aligns across 12 bases. With 4 bases clipped from V and 0 bases from J, the junction kept 10 bases outside the gene matches. The CDR3 is 20 amino acids. The germline gives CDR1 LGHNA, CDR2 YNFKEQ. The CDR3 loop is CASSPDLAGGIRSGANVLTF. For the CDR3, the DNA is TGTGCCAGCAGCCCCGATCTAGCGGGGGGGATTCGCTCTGGGGCCAACGTCCTGACTTTC.

This chain uses TRBV5-1 with TRBJ1-3; tentatively, D is TRBD1 (6 bases). The CDR3 consists of 15 residues. Per the germline V gene, CDR1 is SGHRS and CDR2 is YFSETQ. V was cut by 3 bases and J by 2 bases, with 12 bases left in between. The CDR3 sequence is CASSSTGQTGNTIYF. CDR3 bases: TGCGCCAGCAGCTCAACCGGACAGACTGGAAACACCATATATTTT.

This clone was recorded a few times. The chain couples TRBV15 to TRBJ2-3, with D perhaps TRBD2 (6 bases). Germline-derived CDR1 and CDR2 are LNHNV and YYDKDF (reference sequence). V was shortened by 2 bases and J by 0 bases, with 12 bases between the two germline ends. The CDR3 is 16 residues long. The CDR3 nucleotides are TGTGCCACCAGCAGACCCGCGGCGGGAAGCACAGATACGCAGTATTTT. This sequence encodes CATSRPAAGSTDTQYF.

The chain combines TRBV18 with TRBJ1-5; maybe TRBD1 (5 bases). The CDR3 spans 14 residues. Germline CDR1 is KGHSH and CDR2 is LQKENI. Trimming cost V 2 bases and J 1 base, with 6 bases left between them. CDR3 bases: TGTGCCAGCTCACCAGGACAAAGCAATCAGCCCCAGCATTTT. Amino acid sequence: CASSPGQSNQPQHF.

This clone was counted a few times. This chain connects TRBV7-9 to TRBJ1-6, with 7 bases aligning to TRBD1. Trimming removed 4 bases from V and 2 bases from J; junction bases left unmatched: 8. The CDR3 loop spans 17 amino acids. Germline CDR1 and CDR2: SEHNR and FQNEAQ (reference sequence). This chain's CDR3 is CASSSGDSFPYNSPLHF. CDR3 DNA: TGTGCCAGCAGCTCCGGGGACAGCTTCCCCTATAATTCACCCCTCCACTTT.

The CDR3 DNA follows: TGTGCCAGCAGCTTAGGAGCCAACACAGATACGCAGTATTTT. It specifies CASSLGANTDTQYF. V usage is TRBV11-3 and J usage is TRBJ2-3; D unresolved. Trimming cost V 1 base and J 2 bases, with 7 bases left between them. The CDR3 has 14 amino acids. Germline loops: CDR1 SGHNT, CDR2 YENEEA.

The rearrangement uses TRBV18 and TRBJ2-2; 9 bases fit TRBD2. The germline V gene has CDR1 KGHSH and CDR2 LQKENI. Trimming removed 1 base from V and 2 bases from J; junction bases left unmatched: 5. The CDR3 extends over 17 amino acids. The CDR3 nucleotides are TGTGCCAGCTCACCACAAGGACTAGCGAGAAACACCGGGGAGCTGTTTTTT. It encodes CASSPQGLARNTGELFF.

V is TRBV18 and J is TRBJ2-2; TRBD1 matches at 9 bases. The CDR3 extends over 15 amino acids. The V segment lost 3 bases and the J segment 7 bases; nucleotides outside the gene matches: 6. The germline V gene has CDR1 KGHSH and CDR2 LQKENI. The DNA for the CDR3 is TGTGCCAGCTCACCGGGACAGGGAATGGTCGGGGAGCTGTTTTTT. This codes for CASSPGQGMVGELFF.

V usage is TRBV12-3 or TRBV12-4 and J usage is TRBJ1-1, with D hard to call. The CDR3 sequence is 13 residues long. V dropped 5 bases and J dropped 4 bases, with 11 bases sitting between them. This CDR3 reads CASSANYGTEAFF. In DNA, the CDR3 is TGTGCCAGCAGTGCCAATTACGGCACTGAAGCTTTCTTT.

The rearrangement links TRBV7-6 to TRBJ2-7; D gene ambiguous. Germline CDR1 and CDR2: SGHVS and FNYEAQ. The CDR3 extends over 13 amino acids. Trimming took 1 base from V and 3 from J, leaving 7 bases between them. CDR3 amino acids: CASSLETGYEQYF. The CDR3 DNA follows: TGTGCCAGCAGCTTAGAAACGGGCTACGAGCAGTACTTC. The variable domain in full, completed from reference TRBV7-6 and TRBJ2-7, reads GAGVSQSPRYKVTKRGQDVALRCDPISGHVSLYWYRQALGQGPEFLTYFNYEAQQDKSGLPNDRFSAERPEGSISTLTIQRTEQRDSAMYRCASSLETGYEQYFGPGTRLTVT.

The genes are TRBV6-5 and TRBJ1-2; TRBD1 matches 8 bases. The CDR3 is made up of 15 amino acids. The germline gives CDR1 MNHEY, CDR2 SVGAGI. The V gene end was trimmed by 0 bases and the J gene end by 6 bases; junction bases not matched to a gene: 6. CDR3 bases: TGTGCCAGCAGTTACTCCGTCGACAGGGGTGATGGCTACACCTTC. This sequence encodes CASSYSVDRGDGYTF.

This chain joins TRBV11-1 and TRBJ2-2; the D is unclear. CDR1 is SGHAT, CDR2 FQDESV, per germline (reference sequence). Trimming removed 3 bases at V and 7 bases at J, with 6 bases between. The CDR3 consists of 12 residues. This CDR3 reads CASSFTVGELFF. DNA for the CDR3: TGTGCCAGCAGCTTCACTGTCGGGGAGCTGTTTTTT.

The gene calls are TRBV29-1 and TRBJ2-3, with D possibly matching TRBD1 (5 bases). Between the trimmed V and J ends, which lost 5 bases and 2 bases, there was a span of 8 bases. Germline CDR1 SQVTM, CDR2 ANQGSEA. CDR3 length equals 12 residues. The CDR3 DNA sequence: TGCAGCGTTCAGGGCTCCACAGATACGCAGTATTTT. Translation gives CSVQGSTDTQYF.

The chain employs TRBV11-2 and TRBJ2-3; 10 bases map to TRBD2. The CDR3 has 18 amino acids. The ends lost 2 bases at V and 0 bases at J; junction bases unmatched: 8. CDR1 SGHAT and CDR2 FQNNGV come from the germline V gene. CDR3 sequence (DNA): TGTGCCAGCAGCTTAAGGCTAGCGGGAGAGCTCAGCACAGATACGCAGTATTTT. This sequence encodes CASSLRLAGELSTDTQYF.

Here the CDR3 DNA reads TGTGCCAGCAGCGTATACGGACAGGGTTTTGATGAGCAGTTCTTC. It translates to CASSVYGQGFDEQFF. J is TRBJ2-1 and V is TRBV9; 8 bases line up with TRBD1. V lost 1 base and J lost 8; bases outside the gene matches: 8. The CDR3 is 15 residues long. Germline CDR1 is SGDLS and CDR2 is YYNGEE. The full variable domain, with the rest looked up from reference TRBV9 and TRBJ2-1, is DSGVTQTPKHLITATGQRVTLRCSPRSGDLSVYWYQQSLDQGLQFLIQYYNGEERAKGNILERFSAQQFPDLHSELNLSSLELGDSALYFCASSVYGQGFDEQFFGPGTRLTVL.

V is TRBV9 and J is TRBJ2-2; the match to TRBD1 covers 10 bases. The CDR3 runs to 15 residues. Germline V gives CDR1 SGDLS, CDR2 YYNGEE. Germline trimming cut 3 bases from V and 5 bases from J; bases unmatched to any gene: 4. The CDR3, as DNA: TGTGCCAGCAGCGCGCGACAGGGGGCGACCGGGGAGCTGTTTTTT. Protein product: CASSARQGATGELFF.

About this clone itself: The sample contains more than one DNA sequence encoding this CDR3. The chain couples TRBV5-4 to TRBJ2-1, with a possible D match to TRBD2 (6 bases). The ends were cut back, 1 base at V and 5 bases at J, with 10 bases in the middle. Germline assignment: CDR1 SGHNT and CDR2 YYREEE (reference sequence). The CDR3 has 14 amino acids. The CDR3 sequence: CASSLPSENNEQFF. DNA of the CDR3: TGTGCCAGCAGCTTGCCTAGCGAGAACAATGAGCAGTTCTTC.

The V and J genes are TRBV3-1 (or the pseudogene TRBV3-2) and TRBJ1-6; 7 bases fit TRBD1. The CDR3 is made up of 16 amino acids. Germline loops: CDR1 LGHDT, CDR2 YNNKEL (reference sequence). V shed 4 bases, J shed 7 bases, and the junction held 10 bases outside the gene matches. The CDR3 coding sequence is TGTGCCAGCAGCCCTTCGTCCAGGGGGAGAAATTCACCCCTCCACTTT. It yields the protein CASSPSSRGRNSPLHF.

The chain uses TRBV3-1 (or the pseudogene TRBV3-2) and TRBJ2-7, with D perhaps TRBD1 (5 bases). Germline loops: CDR1 LGHDT, CDR2 YNNKEL (reference sequence). Trimming shortened V by 1 base and J by 2 bases, and 12 bases separated the two germline ends. The CDR3 has 15 amino acids. CDR3 DNA sequence: TGTGCCAGCAGCCAAGGGGGCAGGGTTACCTACGAGCAGTACTTC. Translating it yields CASSQGGRVTYEQYF.

V gene TRBV28 combines with J gene TRBJ1-1; TRBD1 might be the D (5 bases). V lost 5 bases to trimming and J lost 4 bases, with 14 bases between them. The CDR3 covers 14 residues. The germline CDR1 and CDR2 sequences are MDHEN and SYDVKM. CDR3 DNA sequence: TGTGCCAGCAGTCCCCCCCGGGGGGTCACTGAAGCTTTCTTT. Protein: CASSPPRGVTEAFF.

As concerns this clone: This sample includes further DNA sequences coding for the same CDR3. The chain has TRBV6-2 or TRBV6-3 and TRBJ1-6; 10 bases align to TRBD1. Germline V gene sequence: CDR1 MNHEY, CDR2 SVGEGT. The CDR3 runs to 14 residues. The V segment lost 5 bases and the J segment 7 bases; nucleotides outside the gene matches: 2. The CDR3 region has the DNA TGTGCCAGCAGTGAGACAGGGGGCAATTCACCCCTCCACTTT. It is translated as CASSETGGNSPLHF.

The gene calls are TRBV3-1 (or the pseudogene TRBV3-2) and TRBJ2-7; 9 nucleotides agree with TRBD2. Germline trimming cut 2 bases from V and 7 bases from J; bases unmatched to any gene: 12. The V gene's germline CDR1 is LGHDT and CDR2 YNNKEL (reference sequence). This CDR3 is 16 amino acids long. CDR3 region: CASSQRAGGGSEEQYF. CDR3 sequence (DNA): TGTGCCAGCAGCCAACGAGCGGGAGGCGGCTCGGAGGAGCAGTACTTC.

The V gene is TRBV5-5, the J gene TRBJ1-1, with D hard to call. The CDR3 covers 15 residues. Germline-derived CDR1 and CDR2 are SGHKS and YYEKEE (reference sequence). With 0 bases removed from V and 1 base from J, the gap between germline ends came to 10 bases. CDR3 in amino acids: CASSLEGDWNTEAFF. CDR3 DNA sequence: TGTGCCAGCAGCTTGGAAGGTGACTGGAACACTGAAGCTTTCTTT.

Written as DNA, the CDR3 is TGCGCCAGCAGCAGCGGGGGGGCCGAGAATGAGCAGTTCTTC. Its protein is CASSSGGAENEQFF. The chain couples TRBV10-1 to TRBJ2-1, with TRBD2 matching 10 bases. The J segment lost 7 bases and the V segment lost 6 bases, leaving 6 bases of the junction unmatched. Looked up from germline, CDR1 is WNHNN and CDR2 is SYGVQD (reference sequence). The CDR3 extends over 14 amino acids.

The chain uses TRBV10-1 and TRBJ2-3; 8 bases are a match to TRBD1. V was clipped by 5 bases and J by 2 bases; unmatched bases: 3. Germline V gene data show CDR1 as WNHNN and CDR2 as SYGVQD (reference sequence). The CDR3 runs to 14 residues. CDR3 residues: CASSPDRVTDTQYF. DNA for the CDR3: TGCGCCAGCAGTCCGGACAGGGTCACAGATACGCAGTATTTT.

This chain connects TRBV5-4 to TRBJ2-7, with D hard to call. Between the trimmed V and J ends, which lost 5 bases and 1 base, there was a span of 13 bases. This CDR3 comprises 14 residues. Germline CDR1 SGHNT, CDR2 YYREEE (reference sequence). The CDR3 here is CASREYPGSYEQYF. The CDR3 DNA reads as TGTGCCAGCAGAGAGTACCCCGGGTCCTACGAGCAGTACTTC.

This clone was seen more than once but under ten times. The rearrangement uses TRBV6-5 and TRBJ1-1; 7 positions match TRBD1. The germline gives CDR1 MNHEY, CDR2 SVGAGI. The V and J ends lost 9 bases and 4 bases, in that order; junction bases with no gene match: 11. The CDR3 contains 14 residues. The CDR3 protein is CARNDRERCTEAFF. The CDR3 DNA reads TGTGCCAGGAATGACAGGGAGAGGTGCACTGAAGCTTTCTTT.

The chain uses TRBV28 and TRBJ1-1; perhaps TRBD1 as D (6 bases). V was pared by 6 bases and J by 1 base, with 9 bases between. The CDR3 contains 13 residues. Per germline, CDR1 MDHEN and CDR2 SYDVKM. The CDR3 DNA reads as TGTGCCAGCAGGGGGGCACAGAACACTGAAGCTTTCTTT. The encoded protein is CASRGAQNTEAFF.

V gene TRBV30 combines with J gene TRBJ2-3; 10 nucleotides match TRBD1. The germline V gene has CDR1 GTSNPN and CDR2 SVGIG (reference sequence). There are 13 residues in the CDR3. The V and J ends lost 5 bases and 2 bases, in that order; junction bases with no gene match: 1. CDR3 bases: TGTGCCTGGGGGACAGGGGTCACAGATACGCAGTATTTT. This codes for CAWGTGVTDTQYF. Drawing the rest from reference TRBV30 and TRBJ2-3, the complete variable domain is SQTIHQWPATLVQPVGSPLSLECTVEGTSNPNLYWYRQAAGRGLQLLFYSVGIGQISSEVPQNLSASRPQDRQFILSSKKLLLSDSGFYLCAWGTGVTDTQYFGPGTRLTVL.

The table lists this clone with a count of one. V is TRBV19 and J is TRBJ1-1, with D possibly matching TRBD1 (5 bases). CDR1 is LNHDA and CDR2 is SQIVND in the germline V gene (reference sequence). V gave up 3 bases and J gave up 3 bases, with 11 bases separating them. The CDR3 loop spans 14 amino acids. The CDR3 spells CASSIGDSYTEAFF. The DNA for the CDR3 is TGTGCCAGTAGTATTGGGGACTCGTACACTGAAGCTTTCTTT.